Listed here are 4 T cell receptor beta chains from one sample, sequenced in a study of molecular identifiers for immune sequencing clone quantification. A single record per CDR3 protein comes from TCRdb applying MiXCR to the PCR reads. This table has tens of thousands of distinct CDR3 sequences, roughly a fifth appearing once. Specimen: naive CD8+ T cells from blood, with Jurkat cell RNA spiked in. Subset reported: FACS-sorted CD8+CD4-CCR7+CD45RA+ naive T cells. The receptors were gathered from a human donor in good health. Some libraries in this study had Jurkat cell RNA spiked in.

This clonotype has ten or more counts. The chain employs TRBV5-1 and TRBJ2-7; D remains ambiguous. V was shortened by 5 bases and J by 5 bases, with 11 bases between the two germline ends. Germline V CDR1 and CDR2: SGHRS, YFSETQ. The length of the CDR3 is 12 residues. The CDR3 here is CASRVGGDEQYF. CDR3 nucleotide sequence: TGCGCCAGCAGGGTAGGTGGCGACGAGCAGTACTTC.

This clonotype was seen a handful of times. The chain couples TRBV2 to TRBJ1-4, with a weak D call TRBD1 (5 bases). Germline V gene sequence: CDR1 SNHLY, CDR2 FYNNEI. The CDR3 consists of 14 residues. The V gene lost 6 bases and the J gene lost 4 bases, with 12 bases spanning the gap. In DNA, the CDR3 is TGTGCCAGCAGCCCGGGACGGCATAATGAAAAACTGTTTTTT. This sequence encodes CASSPGRHNEKLFF.

The genes are TRBV5-4 and TRBJ2-3, with 9 bases aligning to TRBD2. There are 17 residues in the CDR3. The V gene end was trimmed by 4 bases and the J gene end by 5 bases; junction bases not matched to a gene: 14. The germline V gene has CDR1 SGHNT and CDR2 YYREEE (reference sequence). CDR3 DNA sequence: TGTGCCAGCAGCGATCCTGGGGCTAGCGGGGTGGTAGATACGCAGTATTTT. Translating gives CASSDPGASGVVDTQYF. Together with reference TRBV5-4 and TRBJ2-3, the CDR3 gives the full variable domain: ETGVTQSPTHLIKTRGQQVTLRCSSQSGHNTVSWYQQALGQGPQFIFQYYREEENGRGNFPPRFSGLQFPNYSSELNVNALELDDSALYLCASSDPGASGVVDTQYFGPGTRLTVL.

This clonotype was found many times. The chain joins TRBV20-1 to TRBJ2-7; no clear D gene. Deletions cut 0 bases from V and 2 bases from J, with 11 bases between. The CDR3 extends over 14 amino acids. CDR1 is DFQATT and CDR2 is SNEGSKA in the germline V gene (reference sequence). CDR3 loop: CSARDHRRTYEQYF. For the CDR3, the DNA is TGCAGTGCTAGAGATCACCGGCGAACCTACGAGCAGTACTTC.